Below, 19 T cell receptor beta chains from the same sample are listed, as sequenced in a study of T cells in Graves' hyperthyroidism and ophthalmopathy (dated by TCRdb to the late 2010s). The protocol used for the library was multiplex PCR. These reads were obtained on an Illumina HiSeq 2000. The TCR beta CDR3 regions were amplified from the RNA transcripts. A first-round RT-PCR of the TCR CDR3 used the HTBI primer set with the Qiagen OneStep RT-PCR kit. TCRdb passed the public sequencing reads through fastp at Q25 and MiXCR, retaining productive beta sequences. Rows matching on CDR3 protein sequence are summarized as one entry with the most common DNA and genes. The sample has some 370,000 distinct CDR3 sequences on record, over 12% of them singletons. The ten largest clones represent 25% to 30% of the sample. Sequencing was done on a sample of blood. These receptors originate from a man aged 45-65 years with Graves' ophthalmopathy.

This clonotype was picked up many times. The CDR3 reads CASSLGTGIGYTF. The CDR3 DNA reads as TGTGCCAGCAGCCTAGGGACAGGGATCGGCTACACCTTC. V gene TRBV12-3 or TRBV12-4 combines with J gene TRBJ1-2, with TRBD1 matching over 9 bases. The CDR3 spans 13 residues. V was pared by 6 bases and J by 8 bases, with 7 bases of the junction left unmatched.

At least ten counts were recorded for this clonotype. The chain is built from TRBV9 and TRBJ1-1; D is uncertain. The germline CDR1 and CDR2 sequences are SGDLS and YYNGEE. V lost 0 bases and J lost 0, with 9 bases in between. The CDR3 is 15 amino acids. The CDR3 DNA sequence: TGTGCCAGCAGCGTAGACCCGAATATGAACACTGAAGCTTTCTTT. Its translation: CASSVDPNMNTEAFF. Together with reference TRBV9 and TRBJ1-1, the CDR3 gives the full variable domain: DSGVTQTPKHLITATGQRVTLRCSPRSGDLSVYWYQQSLDQGLQFLIQYYNGEERAKGNILERFSAQQFPDLHSELNLSSLELGDSALYFCASSVDPNMNTEAFFGQGTRLTVV.

There are many counts of this clonotype. The chain has TRBV12-3 or TRBV12-4 and TRBJ2-5; D is possibly TRBD2 (6 bases). V lost 0 bases and J lost 4, with 21 bases in between. This CDR3 contains 18 residues. The DNA for the CDR3 is TGTGCCAGCAGTTTAGCGGGACTCCCCCTTGGTACAGGAGAGACCCAGTACTTC. It translates to CASSLAGLPLGTGETQYF.

This clonotype has a count of ten or more. The V gene is TRBV7-9, the J gene TRBJ1-5; 9 bases are shared with TRBD1. The V segment lost 5 bases and the J segment 6 bases; nucleotides outside the gene matches: 17. The CDR3 extends over 18 amino acids. Germline loops: CDR1 SEHNR, CDR2 FQNEAQ (reference sequence). The CDR3: CASSLGSGTGKGTQPQHF. The CDR3 bases are TGTGCCAGCAGCCTGGGATCCGGGACAGGGAAGGGAACTCAGCCCCAGCATTTT. Full variable domain (remainder filled in from reference TRBV7-9 and TRBJ1-5): DTGVSQNPRHKITKRGQNVTFRCDPISEHNRLYWYRQTLGQGPEFLTYFQNEAQLEKSRLLSDRFSAERPKGSFSTLEIQRTEQGDSAMYLCASSLGSGTGKGTQPQHFGDGTRLSIL.

This clonotype was seen only a few times. V gene TRBV9 combines with J gene TRBJ1-2; 7 nucleotides agree with TRBD1. The CDR3 extends over 15 amino acids. Germline CDR1 SGDLS, CDR2 YYNGEE. V was pared by 4 bases and J by 1 base, with 7 bases of the junction left unmatched. CDR3 coding DNA: TGTGCCAGCAGCCCCGGGACAGATTTTAACTATGGCTACACCTTC. This sequence encodes CASSPGTDFNYGYTF.

The rearrangement links TRBV20-1 to TRBJ2-1, with 7 nucleotides matching TRBD1. CDR3 size: 19 residues. Germline CDR1 is DFQATT and CDR2 is SNEGSKA (reference sequence). The V segment lost 4 bases and the J segment 0 bases; nucleotides outside the gene matches: 18. The CDR3 region is CSAKAGTENAESSYNEQFF. CDR3 nucleotides: TGCAGTGCTAAAGCCGGGACAGAAAACGCCGAGAGCTCCTACAATGAGCAGTTCTTC.

J is TRBJ1-2 and V is TRBV7-9; tentative D call: TRBD1 (6 bases). Germline CDR1 is SEHNR and CDR2 is FQNEAQ (reference sequence). The CDR3 length is 13 residues. V dropped 3 bases and J dropped 11 bases, with 16 bases sitting between them. CDR3 nucleotide sequence: TGTGCCAGCAGCTTGCGGGACACCTTAGGGTACACCTTC. As protein: CASSLRDTLGYTF.

In this sample, this clonotype turned up a few times. J is TRBJ2-1 and V is TRBV11-2, with D perhaps assigned TRBD1 or TRBD2 (5 bases each). The CDR3 is made up of 13 amino acids. V was pared by 5 bases and J by 6 bases, with 11 bases between. CDR1 and CDR2 (germline): SGHAT, FQNNGV. The CDR3 protein is CASSQGRTNEQFF. Here the CDR3 DNA reads TGTGCCAGCAGCCAGGGACGTACCAATGAGCAGTTCTTC.

This clonotype was seen at least ten times. CDR3 DNA sequence: TGCAGTGCTAGAGGATCGACAGCAAACTATGGCTACACCTTC. Its protein is CSARGSTANYGYTF. This chain joins TRBV20-1 and TRBJ1-2, with D tentatively TRBD1 (5 bases). V was pared by 1 base and J by 2 bases, with 11 bases between. CDR1 and CDR2 (germline): DFQATT, SNEGSKA (reference sequence). The CDR3 contains 14 residues.

This clonotype has a count of ten or more. The V gene is TRBV6-1, the J gene TRBJ1-2; TRBD1 matches 7 bases. Germline V gene data show CDR1 as MNHNS and CDR2 as SASEGT. V shed 5 bases, J shed 0 bases, and the junction held 6 bases outside the gene matches. The CDR3 runs to 15 residues. CDR3 sequence reads: CASSSRQGSNYGYTF. DNA of the CDR3: TGTGCCAGCAGTTCGAGACAGGGATCTAACTATGGCTACACCTTC.

This clonotype was recorded many times. This chain links TRBV28 with TRBJ1-5, with D possibly TRBD1 on 5 matching bases. CDR3 length equals 17 residues. Germline-derived CDR1 and CDR2 are MDHEN and SYDVKM. Deletions cut 6 bases from V and 2 bases from J, with 20 bases between. DNA of the CDR3: TGTGCCAGCAGACCGCGGAGTTGGGGGAGGGGCAATCAGCCCCAGCATTTT. It yields the protein CASRPRSWGRGNQPQHF.

The chain joins TRBV5-4 to TRBJ2-7; D not resolved. The CDR3 extends over 13 amino acids. Germline CDR1 is SGHNT and CDR2 is YYREEE (reference sequence). V dropped 0 bases and J dropped 5 bases, with 9 bases sitting between them. This CDR3 reads CASSLAVRDEQYF. CDR3 DNA: TGTGCCAGCAGCTTGGCGGTTCGGGACGAGCAGTACTTC.

This clonotype came up a few times. V and J are TRBV5-1 and TRBJ2-6; D is undetermined. V was trimmed by 0 bases and J by 6 bases, leaving 10 bases between them. CDR1 and CDR2 from the germline V gene are SGHRS and YFSETQ. The length of the CDR3 is 15 residues. CDR3 loop: CASSLEGSKANVLTF. CDR3 nucleotide sequence: TGCGCCAGCAGCTTGGAGGGATCTAAGGCCAACGTCCTGACTTTC.

V gene TRBV27 combines with J gene TRBJ2-1, with TRBD2 identical over 9 bases. Per the germline V gene, CDR1 is MNHEY and CDR2 is SMNVEV (reference sequence). After removal of 7 bases from V and 7 bases from J, the junction contained 11 bases not matched to a gene. The CDR3 is 15 residues long. The CDR3 nucleotides read TGTGCCAGCACCCCCCGGGCTAGCGGGAAGAATGAGCAGTTCTTC. Translation gives CASTPRASGKNEQFF.

This clonotype has more than one count but fewer than ten. The CDR3 nucleotides are TGTGCCAGCAGCCAATTGTCAAGCGAGCAGTACTTC. It yields the protein CASSQLSSEQYF. The genes are TRBV16 and TRBJ2-7, with D hard to call. Germline CDR1 is KGHSY and CDR2 is FQNENV. V shed 1 base and J shed 6 bases, with 7 bases lying between them. There are 12 residues in the CDR3.

In this sample, this clonotype turned up a few times. This may be a read error, as it is one base from a much larger clone. V usage is TRBV7-9 and J usage is TRBJ2-2; a weak D match, TRBD1 (5 bases). CDR1 is SEHNR, CDR2 FQNEAQ, per germline (reference sequence). The CDR3 covers 14 residues. This CDR3 reads CASNLLQATGELFF. The CDR3 DNA sequence: TGTGCCAGCAACTTACTACAGGCAACCGGGGAGCTGTTTTTT.

This clonotype has just a few counts. V gene TRBV5-1 combines with J gene TRBJ2-7, with a tentative D call TRBD2 (5 bases). The CDR3 has 14 residues. V was shortened by 1 base and J by 2 bases, with 10 bases between the two germline ends. Germline loops: CDR1 SGHRS, CDR2 YFSETQ. CDR3 nucleotides: TGCGCCAGCAGCTTGAGCGGAGTTACCTACGAGCAGTACTTC. It encodes CASSLSGVTYEQYF.

V usage is TRBV6-1 and J usage is TRBJ2-2; D ambiguous. The germline CDR1 and CDR2 sequences are MNHNS and SASEGT. The CDR3 consists of 12 residues. V was shortened by 6 bases and J by 7 bases, with 9 bases between the two germline ends. In DNA form, the CDR3 reads TGTGCCAGCAGGGGGTTGAGCGGGGAGCTGTTTTTT. Its protein is CASRGLSGELFF.

In the case of this clonotype: This may be a read error: a much more frequent sequence differs by one nucleotide. CDR3 sequence (DNA): TGCGCCAGCAGCTTCCGGGACCCCAAGAGAGCGAACACTGAAGCTTTCTTT. Translated: CASSFRDPKRANTEAFF. V gene TRBV5-1 combines with J gene TRBJ1-1; possible D gene TRBD1, 5 bases. Between the trimmed V and J ends, which lost 2 bases and 1 base, there was a span of 18 bases. This CDR3 is built from 17 residues. The germline gives CDR1 SGHRS, CDR2 YFSETQ. Combining the CDR3 with reference TRBV5-1 and TRBJ1-1 gives the whole variable domain KAGVTQTPRYLIKTRGQQVTLSCSPISGHRSVSWYQQTPGQGLQFLFEYFSETQRNKGNFPGRFSGRQFSNSRSEMNVSTLELGDSALYLCASSFRDPKRANTEAFFGQGTRLTVV.